The 14 T cell receptor beta chains below all came from one sample that was sequenced in a study of T-cell reconstitution after alpha-beta-depleted transplantation in children. Researchers prepared the TCRbeta library using unique molecular identifiers, the study reports. TCRdb used MiXCR to reprocess the PCR reads, holding one entry per CDR3 protein. The repertoire holds approximately 83,000 distinct CDR3 sequences, with 12% as singletons. The source was PBMCs from the stem cell graft donor, collected from the stem cell graft. The receptors were sampled from a human donor who donated a stem cell graft to a child with inherited bone marrow failure.

This clonotype appeared a few times. The chain uses TRBV4-2 and TRBJ2-6; 7 bases map to TRBD1. Germline V gene sequence: CDR1 LGHNA, CDR2 YNFKEQ. V shed 3 bases and J 0 bases; nucleotides not matched to a gene: 5. This CDR3 region has 17 residues. CDR3 DNA sequence: TGTGCCAGCAGCCAGGGGGACAGAAGCTCTGGGGCCAACGTCCTGACTTTC. Amino acid sequence: CASSQGDRSSGANVLTF.

This clonotype was seen ten or more times. The V gene is TRBV5-4, the J gene TRBJ2-2; TRBD2 might be the D (6 bases). The V end lost 7 bases, the J end lost 4 bases, and 8 bases lay between the germline ends. Germline V gives CDR1 SGHNT, CDR2 YYREEE (reference sequence). CDR3 size: 12 residues. The CDR3 reads CASLGGTGELFF. Here the CDR3 DNA reads TGTGCCAGCCTGGGGGGCACCGGGGAGCTGTTTTTT.

In this sample, this clonotype turned up a few times. V gene TRBV4-3 combines with J gene TRBJ2-7; TRBD1 matches at 7 bases. The CDR3 spans 14 residues. The germline CDR1 and CDR2 sequences are LGHNA and YSLEER. Losses at the gene ends were 0 bases for V and 2 bases for J; bases not matched to a gene: 1. The CDR3 sequence is CASSQDRGTYEQYF. CDR3 in DNA: TGCGCCAGCAGCCAAGACAGGGGGACCTACGAGCAGTACTTC.

This clonotype was seen ten or more times. This sequence joins TRBV14 and TRBJ2-1, with a tentative D call TRBD1 (5 bases). V lost 2 bases to trimming and J lost 7 bases, with 15 bases between them. Germline V gene data show CDR1 as SGHDN and CDR2 as FVKESK. The CDR3 is made up of 15 amino acids. CDR3 bases: TGTGCCAGCAGCCAAAGTTTGCAGGGTTGGAATGAGCAGTTCTTC. Its translation: CASSQSLQGWNEQFF.

As regards this clonotype: This sequence may be a read error, since a much larger clone differs from it by one base. V gene TRBV20-1 combines with J gene TRBJ2-5; TRBD1 matches at 8 bases. The ends lost 2 bases at V and 10 bases at J; junction bases unmatched: 15. Per the germline V gene, CDR1 is DFQATT and CDR2 is SNEGSKA (reference sequence). The CDR3 covers 15 residues. The DNA of the CDR3 is TGCAGTGCTAGACCCCCGCAGGGGGCGATTAAGAGCCAGTACTTC. Protein product: CSARPPQGAIKSQYF.

This chain connects TRBV12-3 or TRBV12-4 to TRBJ2-1; TRBD1 or TRBD2 may be the D gene (5 bases each). Between the trimmed V and J ends, which lost 5 bases and 5 bases, there was a span of 16 bases. The CDR3 spans 15 residues. The CDR3 DNA follows: TGTGCCAGCAGTCCCTTGGGGAGAGGGGACAATGAGCAGTTCTTC. It encodes CASSPLGRGDNEQFF.

Worth noting for this clonotype: With a much larger clone just one base away, this may be a read error. The chain is built from TRBV5-1 and TRBJ2-2; possibly TRBD1 for D (5 bases). Trimming cost V 0 bases and J 7 bases, with 10 bases left between them. From germline, CDR1 is SGHRS and CDR2 YFSETQ. The CDR3 is made up of 14 amino acids. The CDR3 DNA sequence: TGCGCCAGCAGCTTGGAGGGGCCGAGCGGGGAGCTGTTTTTT. This codes for CASSLEGPSGELFF.

This clonotype was counted a few times. The chain links TRBV28 to TRBJ1-2; 9 bases line up with TRBD1. This CDR3 has 13 amino acids. CDR1 MDHEN and CDR2 SYDVKM come from the germline V gene. V lost 5 bases to trimming and J lost 5 bases; unmatched junction nucleotides: 3. The CDR3 protein is CASSGTGRYGYTF. The CDR3 DNA reads TGTGCCAGCAGTGGGACAGGGAGATATGGCTACACCTTC.

This clonotype showed up just a few times. V is TRBV5-5 and J is TRBJ2-7; TRBD2 is a possible D gene (5 bases). The CDR3 is 13 amino acids. Looked up from germline, CDR1 is SGHKS and CDR2 is YYEKEE (reference sequence). Trimming took off 3 bases at V and 8 bases at J, with 15 bases between the two ends. CDR3 amino acids: CASSYRGDTKQYF. CDR3 in DNA: TGTGCCAGCAGCTACCGGGGAGATACGAAGCAGTACTTC.

This clonotype occurred a few times. This rearrangement joins TRBV3-1 to TRBJ1-2; TRBD1 matches at 8 bases. The germline V gene has CDR1 LGHDT and CDR2 YNNKEL (reference sequence). The CDR3 is 14 amino acids. Trimming cost V 3 bases and J 6 bases; bases outside gene matches: 6. The CDR3: CASSHLTGGDGYTF. The CDR3 coding sequence is TGTGCCAGCAGCCATCTCACAGGGGGTGATGGCTACACCTTC.

This clonotype has at least ten counts. The chain combines TRBV12-3 or TRBV12-4 with TRBJ1-3; D remains ambiguous. The V gene lost 7 bases and the J gene lost 0 bases, with 10 bases spanning the gap. This CDR3 is built from 14 residues. As DNA, the CDR3 is TGTGCCAGCATGAAGATAAACTCTGGAAACACCATATATTTT. Amino acids: CASMKINSGNTIYF.

V gene TRBV7-8 combines with J gene TRBJ2-4; the match to TRBD1 covers 9 bases. The CDR3 sequence is 14 residues long. CDR1 and CDR2 (germline): SGHVS, FQNEAQ. V lost 5 bases to trimming and J lost 8 bases; unmatched junction nucleotides: 7. CDR3 sequence: CASSLDRGADIQYF. CDR3 nucleotide sequence: TGTGCCAGCAGCCTGGACAGGGGTGCGGACATTCAGTACTTC. Full variable domain (outside the CDR3, taken from reference TRBV7-8 and TRBJ2-4): GAGVSQSPRYKVAKRGQDVALRCDPISGHVSLFWYQQALGQGPEFLTYFQNEAQLDKSGLPSDRFFAERPEGSVSTLKIQRTQQEDSAVYLCASSLDRGADIQYFGAGTRLSVL.

Ten or more counts support this clonotype. The rearrangement links TRBV10-3 to TRBJ1-3, with D tentatively TRBD1 (6 bases). Germline V gene data show CDR1 as ENHRY and CDR2 as SYGVKD. This CDR3 has 15 amino acids. V was trimmed by 0 bases and J by 8 bases, leaving 14 bases between them. Here the CDR3 reads CAISESGRGEYTIYF. The CDR3 nucleotides read TGTGCCATCAGTGAGTCGGGCAGGGGAGAATACACCATATATTTT.

This clonotype was observed at least ten times. The chain employs TRBV18 and TRBJ1-2; possible D gene TRBD1, 6 bases. The length of the CDR3 is 16 residues. V lost 3 bases and J 2 bases, leaving 16 bases between the germline ends. CDR1 and CDR2 from the germline V gene are KGHSH and LQKENI. CDR3 loop: CASSPTPTGFNYGYTF. CDR3 bases: TGTGCCAGCTCACCGACCCCGACAGGTTTCAACTATGGCTACACCTTC.